The 4 T cell receptor beta chains below were found in one sample sequenced in a study of T cell responses to AZD1222 COVID-19 vaccine. Data came from immunoSEQ multiplex PCR; TCRdb stores just in-frame clones and leaves some out. The sample has nearly 110,000 clones, under 95% seen once. This specimen consisted of peripheral blood, obtained on day 0 of AZD1222 vaccination. All receptors derive from an adult in good health.

The chain links TRBV7-8 to TRBJ1-2; D not resolved. This CDR3 is built from 13 residues. Looked up from germline, CDR1 is SGHVS and CDR2 is FQNEAQ. Trimming left V 3 bases short and J 4 bases short, with 9 bases between. CDR3: CASSLARGYGYTF. The DNA of the CDR3 is TGTGCCAGCAGCTTGGCACGGGGCTATGGCTACACCTTC.

The chain links TRBV19 to TRBJ2-2; 12 nucleotides agree with TRBD2. Germline CDR1 is LNHDA and CDR2 is SQIVND (reference sequence). The J segment lost 5 bases and the V segment lost 10 bases, leaving 5 bases of the junction unmatched. The CDR3 loop spans 14 amino acids. The CDR3 region has the DNA TGTGCCACCCTAGCGGGGGGGCGTACCGGGGAGCTGTTTTTT. Its translation is CATLAGGRTGELFF. The complete variable domain, with remaining parts taken from reference TRBV19 and TRBJ2-2, reads DGGITQSPKYLFRKEGQNVTLSCEQNLNHDAMYWYRQDPGQGLRLIYYSQIVNDFQKGDIAEGYSVSREKKESFPLTVTSAQKNPTAFYLCATLAGGRTGELFFGEGSRLTVL.

The rearrangement uses TRBV29-1 and TRBJ2-2, with D unresolved. V dropped 5 bases and J dropped 0 bases, with 10 bases sitting between them. The CDR3 extends over 14 amino acids. Germline loops: CDR1 SQVTM, CDR2 ANQGSEA. The CDR3 coding sequence is TGCAGCGTTCTTTGGCAGCCGAACACCGGGGAGCTGTTTTTT. It specifies CSVLWQPNTGELFF.

This chain uses TRBV4-3 with TRBJ1-5; D uncertain. Germline V lookup: CDR1 LGHNA, CDR2 YSLEER. This CDR3 comprises 13 residues. V dropped 0 bases and J dropped 4 bases, with 4 bases sitting between them. The CDR3 sequence: CASSQDRNQPQHF. The CDR3 coding sequence is TGCGCCAGCAGCCAAGACCGTAATCAGCCCCAGCATTTT.